The 18 T cell receptor beta chains given below trace back to one sample, sequenced in a study of blood T cell repertoires in COVID-19. Repertoires were generated with immunoSEQ multiplex PCR, while TCRdb's copy carries only in-frame clones and drops some. Of more than 250,000 clones in the sample, approximately 85% were seen once. The sequenced sample consisted of peripheral blood. The source is a human donor in a cohort sampled during active COVID-19.

The chain recombines TRBV4-3 with TRBJ2-3; possibly TRBD2 for D (6 bases). CDR3 length: 14 amino acids. Germline loops: CDR1 LGHNA, CDR2 YSLEER. V was cut by 3 bases and J by 6 bases, with 13 bases left in between. This chain's CDR3 is CASSQGRELDTQYF. The CDR3 coding sequence is TGCGCCAGCAGCCAGGGTCGGGAGCTGGATACGCAGTATTTT.

CDR3 sequence: CASSEVEGRYEQYF. The CDR3 DNA reads TGTGCCAGCAGTGAAGTCGAGGGGAGGTACGAGCAGTACTTC. This sequence joins TRBV6-1 and TRBJ2-7; maybe TRBD2 (6 bases). V lost 1 base and J 4 bases, leaving 11 bases between the germline ends. The CDR3 spans 14 residues. Germline CDR1 reads MNHNS; CDR2 reads SASEGT.

The chain has TRBV2 and TRBJ2-7, with TRBD2 matching 8 bases. The germline gives CDR1 SNHLY, CDR2 FYNNEI. Trimming at V came to 3 bases and at J to 3 bases, leaving 10 bases not matched to a gene. The CDR3 sequence is 16 residues long. In DNA, the CDR3 is TGTGCCAGCAGTGAGGCGAAAACCGGGGGGGACTACGAGCAGTACTTC. Translated: CASSEAKTGGDYEQYF.

The V gene is TRBV19, the J gene TRBJ2-7; the D gene is possibly TRBD1 (6 bases). The germline CDR1 and CDR2 sequences are LNHDA and SQIVND (reference sequence). The germline V and J ends were trimmed by 3 bases and 0 bases, with 21 bases remaining between them. This CDR3 contains 18 residues. Here the CDR3 reads CASSIKPPAGANSYEQYF. As DNA, the CDR3 is TGTGCCAGTAGTATTAAACCCCCGGCAGGGGCGAACTCCTACGAGCAGTACTTC. Variable domain in full (rest from reference TRBV19 and TRBJ2-7): DGGITQSPKYLFRKEGQNVTLSCEQNLNHDAMYWYRQDPGQGLRLIYYSQIVNDFQKGDIAEGYSVSREKKESFPLTVTSAQKNPTAFYLCASSIKPPAGANSYEQYFGPGTRLTVT.

The CDR3 bases are TGTGCCAGCAACTTCGCGGGGGGAACTGAAGCTTTCTTT. Protein product: CASNFAGGTEAFF. V is TRBV12-3 or TRBV12-4 and J is TRBJ1-1; possible D gene TRBD1, 5 bases. The CDR3 covers 13 residues. V lost 7 bases, J lost 5 bases, and 14 bases lay in between.

The rearrangement joins TRBV6-5 to TRBJ2-1; 8 bases fit TRBD2. The V and J ends lost 2 bases and 8 bases, in that order; junction bases with no gene match: 2. CDR3 length: 13 amino acids. Germline values: CDR1 MNHEY, CDR2 SVGAGI. In DNA form, the CDR3 reads TGTGCCAGCAGTTACGGGACTAGATATGAGCAGTTCTTC. It codes for CASSYGTRYEQFF.

CDR3 region: CATQGSSYEQYF. The CDR3 bases are TGTGCCACCCAGGGGAGCTCCTACGAGCAGTACTTC. This chain links TRBV10-3 with TRBJ2-7; D may be TRBD1 (6 bases). The V end lost 10 bases, the J end lost 0 bases, and 10 bases lay between the germline ends. Per germline, CDR1 ENHRY and CDR2 SYGVKD. The length of the CDR3 is 12 residues.

The chain employs TRBV2 and TRBJ2-7; D unresolved. There are 11 residues in the CDR3. The V end lost 2 bases, the J end lost 7 bases, and 6 bases lay between the germline ends. Germline CDR1 and CDR2: SNHLY and FYNNEI. CDR3 bases: TGTGCCAGCAGTGAACCGAGGGAGCAGTACTTC. Translated: CASSEPREQYF.

This chain links TRBV18 with TRBJ2-7; 9 bases are a match to TRBD1. J was trimmed by 6 bases and V by 6 bases; bases with no gene match: 6. This CDR3 is built from 13 residues. The germline CDR1 and CDR2 sequences are KGHSH and LQKENI. The CDR3 DNA reads as TGTGCCAGCTCGCTCACAGGGGGCGGCGAGCAGTACTTC. Residues: CASSLTGGGEQYF.

This clone was observed a single time. The chain employs TRBV10-2 and TRBJ1-5; maybe TRBD1 (6 bases). Germline values: CDR1 WSHSY, CDR2 SAAADI. Trimming removed 7 bases at V and 7 bases at J, with 14 bases between. CDR3 length: 13 amino acids. CDR3 loop: CASTAGAGQPQHF. The CDR3 bases are TGCGCCAGCACCGCGGGGGCTGGGCAGCCCCAGCATTTT.

The chain joins TRBV11-2 to TRBJ1-1; the match to TRBD1 covers 10 bases. This CDR3 has 15 amino acids. V was clipped by 1 base and J by 7 bases; unmatched bases: 6. Germline V lookup: CDR1 SGHAT, CDR2 FQNNGV. CDR3 sequence: CASSLVSDRGVEAFF. DNA of the CDR3: TGTGCCAGCAGCTTAGTCTCGGACAGGGGGGTTGAAGCTTTCTTT.

The chain couples TRBV7-9 to TRBJ1-2; no clear D gene. Germline V gene sequence: CDR1 SEHNR, CDR2 FQNEAQ (reference sequence). V dropped 1 base and J dropped 8 bases, with 8 bases sitting between them. CDR3 length: 12 amino acids. The CDR3 reads CASSLGLAGYTF. The CDR3 DNA sequence: TGTGCCAGCAGCTTAGGGTTAGCAGGCTACACCTTC. Based on the CDR3 plus reference TRBV7-9 and TRBJ1-2, the full variable domain is DTGVSQNPRHKITKRGQNVTFRCDPISEHNRLYWYRQTLGQGPEFLTYFQNEAQLEKSRLLSDRFSAERPKGSFSTLEIQRTEQGDSAMYLCASSLGLAGYTFGSGTRLTVV.

A single count supports this clone. V is TRBV28 and J is TRBJ2-7, with 7 bases lining up with TRBD2. The CDR3 has 16 amino acids. Per germline, CDR1 MDHEN and CDR2 SYDVKM. Losses at the gene ends were 5 bases for V and 3 bases for J; bases not matched to a gene: 13. The CDR3 region is CASSPRDYKIYYEQYF. The CDR3 DNA reads TGTGCCAGCAGTCCACGGGACTACAAAATTTACTACGAGCAGTACTTC. Combining the CDR3 with reference TRBV28 and TRBJ2-7 gives the whole variable domain DVKVTQSSRYLVKRTGEKVFLECVQDMDHENMFWYRQDPGLGLRLIYFSYDVKMKEKGDIPEGYSVSREKKERFSLILESASTNQTSMYLCASSPRDYKIYYEQYFGPGTRLTVT.

The chain links TRBV6-5 to TRBJ2-7, with D maybe TRBD2 (5 bases). The CDR3 loop spans 12 amino acids. Germline V lookup: CDR1 MNHEY, CDR2 SVGAGI. Trimming cost V 5 bases and J 2 bases, with 7 bases left between them. The CDR3 DNA sequence: TGTGCCAGCAGTCGTAGCGCCTACGAGCAGTACTTC. Its translation is CASSRSAYEQYF.

The rearrangement joins TRBV19 to TRBJ2-5; TRBD2 matches at 8 bases. Germline V gives CDR1 LNHDA, CDR2 SQIVND (reference sequence). The trim removed 4 bases at V and 1 base at J, leaving 2 bases unmatched. The CDR3 is 14 amino acids. The CDR3 loop reads CASSKLAVQETQYF. CDR3 DNA: TGTGCCAGTAGTAAACTAGCGGTCCAAGAGACCCAGTACTTC.

This chain links TRBV19 with TRBJ1-2; the match to TRBD1 covers 7 bases. Germline values: CDR1 LNHDA, CDR2 SQIVND (reference sequence). V gave up 3 bases and J gave up 8 bases; unmatched junction bases: 15. The CDR3 loop spans 16 amino acids. DNA for the CDR3: TGTGCCAGTAGTATGTGGGGGACAGCCCTATCGGAGGGCTACACCTTC. This gives the protein CASSMWGTALSEGYTF.

This clone was recorded only once. This chain joins TRBV5-1 and TRBJ1-4; 7 nucleotides line up with TRBD1. Germline loops: CDR1 SGHRS, CDR2 YFSETQ. The J segment lost 8 bases and the V segment lost 4 bases, leaving 11 bases of the junction unmatched. The CDR3 is made up of 15 amino acids. CDR3 sequence: CASSPGTAWGEKLFF. As DNA, the CDR3 is TGCGCCAGCAGCCCGGGGACAGCCTGGGGAGAAAAACTGTTTTTT.

The CDR3 here is CASSINPGQGGTEAFF. The CDR3 nucleotides read TGTGCCAGTAGTATCAACCCGGGACAAGGGGGCACTGAAGCTTTCTTT. The rearrangement joins TRBV19 to TRBJ1-1; a possible D gene is TRBD1 (6 bases). Per germline, CDR1 LNHDA and CDR2 SQIVND (reference sequence). The length of the CDR3 is 16 residues. V was clipped by 3 bases and J by 4 bases, with 18 bases between them.